These 30 T cell receptor beta chains were all obtained from the same sample, sequenced in a study of patients and donors after allogeneic stem cell transplantation. TCRdb reprocessed the RT-PCR reads with MiXCR, giving one entry per CDR3 protein. Counted here are about 24,000 distinct CDR3 sequences, 35% to 45% occurring once; the ten biggest clones make up roughly 79%. Sample: blood, either unsorted or a sorted T cell fraction (not recorded which). The receptors derive from a human donor who was either an allogeneic HSCT recipient or a stem cell or donor lymphocyte infusion donor (not recorded which). It is not recorded whose cells these are; they may come from a transplant donor.

The chain is built from TRBV2 and TRBJ2-5; perhaps TRBD2 as D (5 bases). Trimming stripped 0 bases from V and 5 bases from J, with 19 bases between. Per the germline V gene, CDR1 is SNHLY and CDR2 is FYNNEI. This CDR3 comprises 17 residues. The CDR3 spells CASSEAQGSGVGETQYF. The CDR3 nucleotides are TGTGCCAGCAGTGAAGCACAAGGGTCCGGGGTAGGGGAGACCCAGTACTTC.

The CDR3 protein is CASSPLFSPTVNEKLFF. The CDR3 bases are TGTGCCAGCTCACCACTATTCTCCCCGACAGTTAATGAAAAACTGTTTTTT. The genes are TRBV18 and TRBJ1-4; TRBD1 is a possible D gene (5 bases). The CDR3 sequence is 17 residues long. Germline CDR1 KGHSH, CDR2 LQKENI. The V end lost 1 base, the J end lost 4 bases, and 16 bases lay between the germline ends.

This clonotype has a handful of counts. The chain employs TRBV5-1 and TRBJ1-1; D not certain. Germline V gene lookup returns CDR1 SGHRS and CDR2 YFSETQ. Trimming cost V 0 bases and J 5 bases, with 5 bases left between them. The CDR3 loop spans 12 amino acids. The CDR3 loop reads CASSLVGTEAFF. The CDR3 coding sequence is TGCGCCAGCAGCTTGGTTGGGACTGAAGCTTTCTTT.

CDR3 amino acids: CASSLRTGAYRYGYTF. The CDR3 bases are TGCGCCAGCAGCCTACGGACAGGGGCGTATAGGTATGGCTACACCTTC. This chain connects TRBV5-1 to TRBJ1-2, with 9 positions matching TRBD1. This CDR3 contains 16 residues. V shed 4 bases and J 5 bases; nucleotides not matched to a gene: 12. Germline V lookup: CDR1 SGHRS, CDR2 YFSETQ.

The chain recombines TRBV9 with TRBJ2-1, with D perhaps matching TRBD1 (6 bases). Trimming shortened V by 0 bases and J by 9 bases, and 13 bases separated the two germline ends. CDR3 length: 14 amino acids. CDR1 and CDR2 (germline): SGDLS, YYNGEE. For the CDR3, the DNA is TGTGCCAGCAGCGTAGACTATGGGACAACTGAGCAGTTCTTC. Translating gives CASSVDYGTTEQFF.

V is TRBV6-5 and J is TRBJ1-3, with a tentative D call TRBD1 (6 bases). CDR3 size: 14 residues. V was pared by 6 bases and J by 4 bases, with 13 bases between. The germline V gene encodes CDR1 MNHEY and CDR2 SVGAGI. DNA for the CDR3: TGTGCCAGCAGCCGGGACATGGGCGGAAACACCATATATTTT. Its translation is CASSRDMGGNTIYF.

This clonotype was observed a few times. The rearrangement links TRBV28 to TRBJ1-3, with 7 bases matching TRBD1. CDR3 length: 12 residues. The V gene's germline CDR1 is MDHEN and CDR2 SYDVKM. V dropped 8 bases and J dropped 4; count of bases not matched to a gene: 2. CDR3: CASETGGNTIYF. CDR3 DNA sequence: TGTGCCAGCGAGACAGGGGGAAACACCATATATTTT.

This clonotype has a handful of counts. The gene calls are TRBV10-3 and TRBJ2-3; D remains unclear. The germline CDR1 and CDR2 sequences are ENHRY and SYGVKD. V was shortened by 4 bases and J by 4 bases, with 9 bases between the two germline ends. The CDR3 sequence is 13 residues long. The CDR3 spells CAISVSSADTQYF. For the CDR3, the DNA is TGTGCCATCAGTGTTAGCAGTGCAGATACGCAGTATTTT.

V usage is TRBV7-9 and J usage is TRBJ1-2, with unresolved D. CDR3 length equals 13 residues. Germline CDR1 is SEHNR and CDR2 is FQNEAQ (reference sequence). Trimming removed 1 base at V and 4 bases at J, with 7 bases between. CDR3 sequence: CASSLVGPYGYTF. In nucleotides, the CDR3 is TGTGCCAGCAGCTTAGTAGGGCCCTATGGCTACACCTTC. The whole variable domain, filled in from reference TRBV7-9 and TRBJ1-2, reads DTGVSQNPRHKITKRGQNVTFRCDPISEHNRLYWYRQTLGQGPEFLTYFQNEAQLEKSRLLSDRFSAERPKGSFSTLEIQRTEQGDSAMYLCASSLVGPYGYTFGSGTRLTVV.

The chain uses TRBV2 and TRBJ2-7; D may be TRBD2 (6 bases). The CDR3 extends over 12 amino acids. The V gene lost 4 bases and the J gene lost 3 bases, with 7 bases spanning the gap. In germline, CDR1 is SNHLY, CDR2 FYNNEI. The CDR3 bases are TGTGCCAGCAGTGGGGACTTCTACGAGCAGTACTTC. Translated, it gives CASSGDFYEQYF.

The chain carries TRBV9 and TRBJ1-4, with a possible D match to TRBD1 (5 bases). CDR1 is SGDLS and CDR2 is YYNGEE in the germline V gene. Trimming left V 3 bases short and J 0 bases short, with 15 bases between. The CDR3 covers 17 residues. The CDR3 sequence: CASSEGAGLATNEKLFF. CDR3 in DNA: TGTGCCAGCAGCGAAGGGGCCGGGCTCGCAACTAATGAAAAACTGTTTTTT.

J is TRBJ1-4 and V is TRBV7-2, with D hard to call. The germline CDR1 and CDR2 sequences are SGHTA and FQGNSA. This CDR3 has 11 amino acids. With 6 bases removed from V and 7 bases from J, the gap between germline ends came to 6 bases. The CDR3: CASSYSEKLFF. Written as DNA, the CDR3 is TGTGCCAGCAGTTACAGTGAAAAACTGTTTTTT.

V and J are TRBV14 and TRBJ1-1; D uncertain. V lost 3 bases and J lost 5, with 13 bases in between. The CDR3 covers 14 residues. Germline CDR1 and CDR2: SGHDN and FVKESK. CDR3 sequence reads: CASSHTSGRTEAFF. CDR3 in DNA: TGTGCCAGCAGCCACACTTCGGGCAGGACTGAAGCTTTCTTT.

The chain joins TRBV12-3 or TRBV12-4 to TRBJ2-3; D possibly corresponds to TRBD1 (5 bases). The V gene lost 5 bases and the J gene lost 1 base, with 13 bases spanning the gap. This CDR3 has 15 residues. CDR3 sequence (DNA): TGTGCCAGCAGTCTCGTCCAGACAGGCACAGATACGCAGTATTTT. It yields the protein CASSLVQTGTDTQYF.

J is TRBJ2-7 and V is TRBV5-1; 10 nucleotides match TRBD1. After removal of 4 bases from V and 3 bases from J, the junction contained 4 bases not matched to a gene. Germline loops: CDR1 SGHRS, CDR2 YFSETQ. The CDR3 totals 14 residues. The CDR3 region is CASSTRTGGYEQYF. CDR3 nucleotide sequence: TGCGCCAGCAGCACCCGGACAGGGGGCTACGAGCAGTACTTC.

The chain employs TRBV5-1 and TRBJ2-7; TRBD2 is a possible D gene (6 bases). Germline V gene lookup returns CDR1 SGHRS and CDR2 YFSETQ. The V and J ends lost 4 bases and 3 bases respectively, with 17 bases between them. The CDR3 is 15 amino acids. The CDR3 DNA reads as TGCGCCAGCAGCAGGGGACTCAGGCACTACTACGAGCAGTACTTC. It yields the protein CASSRGLRHYYEQYF.

The chain combines TRBV15 with TRBJ1-5; a weak D match, TRBD1 (6 bases). The germline gives CDR1 LNHNV, CDR2 YYDKDF (reference sequence). There are 15 residues in the CDR3. V was pared by 1 base and J by 4 bases, with 11 bases between. CDR3 region: CATSRVGRGNQPQHF. The DNA of the CDR3 is TGTGCCACCAGCAGAGTTGGGAGGGGGAATCAGCCCCAGCATTTT.

The V and J genes are TRBV3-1 and TRBJ2-1; TRBD2 might be the D (6 bases). CDR1 and CDR2 (germline): LGHDT, YNNKEL (reference sequence). The CDR3 runs 14 residues. V gave up 2 bases and J gave up 6 bases, with 11 bases separating them. This chain's CDR3 is CASSQYGGINEQFF. CDR3 bases: TGTGCCAGCAGCCAATATGGAGGGATCAATGAGCAGTTCTTC.

The rearrangement links TRBV4-2 to TRBJ2-7, with TRBD2 identical over 10 bases. The CDR3 runs 15 residues. CDR1 LGHNA and CDR2 YNFKEQ come from the germline V gene. The V gene end was trimmed by 5 bases and the J gene end by 3 bases; junction bases not matched to a gene: 7. The CDR3 protein is CASSWQASGSYEQYF. The CDR3 coding sequence is TGTGCCAGCAGCTGGCAGGCTAGCGGGAGCTACGAGCAGTACTTC.

Worth noting for this clonotype: A read error is possible here, since a much larger clone lies one base away. The V gene is TRBV18, the J gene TRBJ2-1; D gene unclear. Germline V gene lookup returns CDR1 KGHSH and CDR2 LQKENI. This CDR3 is 14 amino acids long. The germline V and J ends were trimmed by 5 bases and 4 bases, with 12 bases remaining between them. DNA of the CDR3: TGTGCCAGCTCAGAGCAAGGGCAATACAATGAGCAGTTCTTC. Protein: CASSEQGQYNEQFF.

This sequence joins TRBV7-6 and TRBJ1-4, with D hard to call. This CDR3 has 14 residues. V shed 2 bases and J shed 8 bases, with 12 bases lying between them. Germline V gene data show CDR1 as SGHVS and CDR2 as FNYEAQ. The CDR3 reads CASSLRGFGEKLFF. CDR3 nucleotides: TGTGCCAGCAGCTTAAGAGGGTTTGGGGAAAAACTGTTTTTT.

This chain joins TRBV28 and TRBJ1-5, with a weak D call TRBD1 (5 bases). This CDR3 has 16 residues. V lost 5 bases to trimming and J lost 0 bases, with 14 bases between them. Germline lookup yields CDR1 MDHEN and CDR2 SYDVKM. The CDR3 DNA reads as TGTGCCAGCAGTACTAAGGGGACGGTTAGCAATCAGCCCCAGCATTTT. Its translation is CASSTKGTVSNQPQHF.

This clonotype was seen repeatedly, ten times or more. V gene TRBV25-1 combines with J gene TRBJ2-1; D not resolved. The CDR3 has 15 amino acids. From germline, CDR1 is MGHDK and CDR2 SYGVNS. The V gene lost 1 base and the J gene lost 4 bases, with 11 bases spanning the gap. The CDR3 sequence: CASSEFGHPYNEQFF. CDR3 DNA: TGTGCCAGCAGTGAATTTGGCCACCCATACAATGAGCAGTTCTTC.

The gene calls are TRBV29-1 and TRBJ1-4; D is ambiguous. The V and J ends lost 0 bases and 8 bases respectively, with 7 bases between them. Germline-derived CDR1 and CDR2 are SQVTM and ANQGSEA. CDR3 length equals 12 residues. DNA of the CDR3: TGCAGCGTTGAAGAAGAAGGGGAAAAACTGTTTTTT. It codes for CSVEEEGEKLFF.

V usage is TRBV5-1 and J usage is TRBJ2-3; D is ambiguous. The ends were cut back, 4 bases at V and 3 bases at J, with 9 bases in the middle. CDR3 length equals 13 residues. Germline assignment: CDR1 SGHRS and CDR2 YFSETQ. In DNA, the CDR3 is TGCGCCAGCAGCAGCCTGACGACAGATACGCAGTATTTT. Its translation is CASSSLTTDTQYF. Drawing the rest from reference TRBV5-1 and TRBJ2-3, the complete variable domain is KAGVTQTPRYLIKTRGQQVTLSCSPISGHRSVSWYQQTPGQGLQFLFEYFSETQRNKGNFPGRFSGRQFSNSRSEMNVSTLELGDSALYLCASSSLTTDTQYFGPGTRLTVL.

The chain has TRBV12-3 or TRBV12-4 and TRBJ2-2; TRBD2 matches 8 bases. J gave up 7 bases and V 5 bases, and 9 bases lay outside the gene matches. The CDR3 contains 15 residues. The chain's CDR3 is CASSPGLVFDGELFF. The CDR3 DNA follows: TGTGCCAGCAGTCCGGGACTAGTGTTTGACGGGGAGCTGTTTTTT.

CDR3 nucleotides: TGCAGTGCTAGTGGGGCGGCCAAAAACATTCAGTACTTC. Translation: CSASGAAKNIQYF. The V and J genes are TRBV20-1 and TRBJ2-4, with a weak D call TRBD1 (5 bases). Germline V gene data show CDR1 as DFQATT and CDR2 as SNEGSKA (reference sequence). Trimming cost V 3 bases and J 1 base, with 7 bases left between them. CDR3 size: 13 residues.

At least ten counts were recorded for this clonotype. V is TRBV29-1 and J is TRBJ1-3; possible D gene TRBD1, 5 bases. Germline V gene data show CDR1 as SQVTM and CDR2 as ANQGSEA. The CDR3 has 15 amino acids. V was trimmed by 3 bases and J by 2 bases, leaving 14 bases between them. This CDR3 is CSVDVGRETGNTIYF. CDR3 DNA sequence: TGCAGCGTTGATGTGGGCAGGGAAACTGGAAACACCATATATTTT.

As for this clonotype: An end of the junction does not agree with germline; a read error may underlie this. The chain couples TRBV5-1 to TRBJ2-7; TRBD1 might be the D (5 bases). This CDR3 spans 15 amino acids. Germline values: CDR1 SGHRS, CDR2 YFSETQ. The CDR3 sequence is CASGFNYRSSYEQYF. The CDR3 DNA is TGCGCCAGCGGCTTTAACTACAGGAGCTCCTACGAGCAGTACTTC. The whole variable domain, filled in from reference TRBV5-1 and TRBJ2-7, reads KAGVTQTPRYLIKTRGQQVTLSCSPISGHRSVSWYQQTPGQGLQFLFEYFSETQRNKGNFPGRFSGRQFSNSRSEMNVSTLELGDSALYLCASGFNYRSSYEQYFGPGTRLTVT.

The rearrangement joins TRBV5-6 to TRBJ2-6; D unclear. The CDR3 has 16 residues. Trimming removed 2 bases at V and 0 bases at J, with 9 bases between. Germline V gives CDR1 SGHDT, CDR2 YYEEEE. The CDR3 nucleotides read TGTGCCAGCAGCTTCATCGGGCGCTCTGGGGCCAACGTCCTGACTTTC. As protein: CASSFIGRSGANVLTF. The full variable domain, with the rest looked up from reference TRBV5-6 and TRBJ2-6, is DAGVTQSPTHLIKTRGQQVTLRCSPKSGHDTVSWYQQALGQGPQFIFQYYEEEERQRGNFPDRFSGHQFPNYSSELNVNALLLGDSALYLCASSFIGRSGANVLTFGAGSRLTVL.